The T cell receptor beta chain under discussion was sequenced for a study of low-dose radiotherapy and immunotherapy resistance in tumors. Study-level background: Cohort 2, a group dosed every two weeks at 1 Gy per fraction, received 13 Gy in total over 26 weeks.

This clonotype was picked up many times. Noted time point: after trial treatment. Treatment: LDRT plus nivolumab, ipilimumab, low-dose cyclophosphamide and aspirin (RACIN trial). All of the donors were given nivolumab, ipilimumab, aspirin, low-dose cyclophosphamide and low-dose radiotherapy as part of RACIN, a single-arm trial. Alpha and beta chains were covered, as first-strand cDNA relied on TRAV- and TRBV-specific primers. PCR amplification of the TCRs was performed with Phusion for 20 to 25 PCR cycles, and it relied on a constant-region primer together with a V-primer adapter. TCRdb re-called the reads with MiXCR, one entry per CDR3 protein. The sample consists of roughly 100,000 distinct CDR3 sequences, 20% to 25% of them appearing once. The CDR3 runs to 18 residues. From germline, CDR1 is MNHNY and CDR2 SVGAGI (reference sequence). V dropped 2 bases and J dropped 9; count of bases not matched to a gene: 18.

This TCR derives from a female donor with ovarian cancer. The chain carries TRBV6-6 and TRBJ2-1; 8 positions agree with TRBD1. The sequencing used PBMCs, collected after low-dose radiotherapy plus immunotherapy. The CDR3 sequence is CASSYNRGVQGADAEQFF. CDR3 DNA: TGTGCCAGCAGTTACAACCGCGGGGTGCAGGGGGCTGACGCTGAGCAGTTCTTC.